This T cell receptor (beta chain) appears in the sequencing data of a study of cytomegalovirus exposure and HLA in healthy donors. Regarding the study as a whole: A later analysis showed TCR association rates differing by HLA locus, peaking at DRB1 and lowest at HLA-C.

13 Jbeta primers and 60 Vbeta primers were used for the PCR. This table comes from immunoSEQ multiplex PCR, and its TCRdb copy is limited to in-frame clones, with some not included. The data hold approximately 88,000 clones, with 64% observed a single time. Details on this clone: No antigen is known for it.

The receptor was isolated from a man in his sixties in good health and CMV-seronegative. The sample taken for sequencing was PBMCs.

As DNA, the CDR3 is TGTGCCAGTTCCGGGACACTACACACCGGGGAGCTGTTTTTT. The encoded protein is CASSGTLHTGELFF. This sequence joins TRBV19 and TRBJ2-2, with TRBD1 as a possible D gene (6 bases). Trimming cost V 8 bases and J 3 bases, with 13 bases left between them. The CDR3 runs to 14 residues. Germline assignment: CDR1 LNHDA and CDR2 SQIVND (reference sequence).